This record concerns one T cell receptor beta chain sequence. Its antigen specificity is not known. No base quality information exists; no much larger clone differs at one position. Libraries were built with 5' RACE. Sequenced using an Illumina HiSeq 2500. A second about 7 to 12 cycle PCR used a sample-barcoded 5' primer and a J-beta primer mix. A template-switch 5' adaptor carrying 12 random nucleotides introduced a unique molecular identifier onto each TCR beta cDNA molecule. Each sample yielded at least 2.5 million CDR3-containing paired-end reads. The Mint cDNA synthesis kit, primed by a TRBC-specific oligonucleotide, was used to synthesize first-strand cDNA from all RNA. Following uracil-DNA glycosylase treatment, all cDNA underwent a first 18-cycle PCR with the universal primers M1SS and BC2_uni_R. The original pipeline was this. Normalization of each sample was performed by random selection of 1 million high-quality reads, each carrying a distinct molecular identifier. Instead of being binned into consensus sequences, reads that shared molecular identifiers were thrown out. MiTCR, set to a Q25 quality threshold and the strictest error-elimination algorithm, was used for CDR3 identification, clonotype clustering and error correction. A nonparametric unseen species model with Euler transformation was used to estimate a lower bound on total TCR beta diversity. TCRdb redid the processing of the public reads, applying fastp at Q25 and MiXCR, and retained in-frame beta chains. Rows matching on CDR3 protein sequence are summarized as one entry with the most common DNA and genes. None of the V and J calls come from the authors' own analysis; TCRdb made them. Present in this sample are about 1.1 million distinct CDR3 sequences, around two fifths of which were seen just once. About an eighth of the sample is taken by the ten largest.

This entry belongs to a study of blood T cells in healthy people across ages (dated by TCRdb to about 2015). Study-level background: In model experiments, roughly one uniquely barcoded TCR beta cDNA molecule per two T cells was captured by template switching. To track age-related changes in TCR beta repertoire diversity, the study relied on deep sequencing normalized with unique cDNA molecular identifiers. The donors were split into four age groups: young (average approximately 16 years), middle-aged (39), aged (more than 55) and long-lived (roughly 86). Donors of different ages were randomly distributed across sequencing lanes to avoid experimental bias. The study analyzed two additional independent replicas of 1 million unique cDNA reads from the same blood draw for two donors, one aged 18 to 29 and one aged 80 or older. What the work shows at the level of the full study, not this receptor alone: As age increased, observed TCR beta diversity per million T cells dropped in a roughly linear way, and a significant reduction was already evident by age around 41. Bulk unsorted PBMC profiling prevented conclusive comparison of naive and antigen-experienced compartments. The long-lived group showed more naive CD4+ T cells, fewer expanded clones and increased TCR diversity than the aged group, suggesting age selection. Estimates of total diversity based on one million sequenced T cells were considered lower bounds and underestimates. A strong correlation was found between observed TCR beta diversity and the percentage of naive T cells measured by flow cytometry. Donor CMV infection status was unknown, potentially confounding age-related changes in expanded clonotypes.

Trimming at the junction amounts to 4 bases on V and 2 bases on J, and the germline ends lie 11 bases apart. Based on the germline V gene (reference sequence), the CDR1 and CDR2 sequences are SEHNR and FQNEAQ. The CDR3 sequence holds 14 residues, the cysteine and phenylalanine included. The kept DNA is CDR3 alone, 42 bases in frame from the first base. The 39 donors, aged roughly 6 to 95 years, were systemically healthy Caucasian individuals from Russia. Roughly 10 milliliters of peripheral blood were collected from each donor into EDTA-treated Vacutainer tubes. Ficoll-Paque density-gradient centrifugation was used to isolate PBMCs, with at least 6.5 million obtained per sample. Trizol reagent was used to extract total RNA from PBMCs, with at least 6 micrograms per sample. For every donor, an aliquot of PBMCs went through flow cytometry to measure the percentages of naive CD45RAhigh/CD27high T cells.

The receptor's source is a man between 18 and 35 years old in good health. In this chain, TRBV7-9 is recombined with TRBJ1-2; the D segment cannot be called with confidence. Sequenced input: blood. Here the CDR3 is given as CASSSRIGNYGYTF. The DNA is as follows: TGTGCCAGCAGCTCGCGCATAGGGAACTATGGCTACACCTTC. Reference TRBV7-9 and TRBJ1-2 genes cover what lies past the CDR3, so the full variable domain is DTGVSQNPRHKITKRGQNVTFRCDPISEHNRLYWYRQTLGQGPEFLTYFQNEAQLEKSRLLSDRFSAERPKGSFSTLEIQRTEQGDSAMYLCASSSRIGNYGYTFGSGTRLTVV.